Below, 8 T cell receptor beta chains from the same sample are listed, as sequenced in a study of breast tumors, draining lymph nodes, adjacent tissues. Axillary draining lymph nodes of breast cancer patients supplied the node samples. MiXCR was run by TCRdb on the multiplex PCR reads, yielding one entry per CDR3 protein. Of about 130,000 distinct CDR3 sequences listed, 21% are singletons. The sequencing sample was made of axillary lymph node tissue. All receptors come from a female donor with breast cancer. Some clones in this sample may be carry-over from other donors' samples.

This clonotype was counted many times. The chain employs TRBV24-1 and TRBJ2-1; 7 nucleotides agree with TRBD1. CDR3 length: 14 amino acids. The V and J ends lost 7 bases and 4 bases, in that order; junction bases with no gene match: 6. The germline gives CDR1 KGHDR, CDR2 SFDVKD. This CDR3 reads CATSRDRNYNEQFF. The CDR3 nucleotides are TGTGCCACCAGCCGGGACAGAAATTACAATGAGCAGTTCTTC.

This clonotype has a count of ten or more. V gene TRBV20-1 combines with J gene TRBJ2-3, with no clear D. Trimming pared 1 base from V and 2 bases from J, leaving 7 bases between. CDR3 length: 13 residues. Germline lookup yields CDR1 DFQATT and CDR2 SNEGSKA (reference sequence). The DNA for the CDR3 is TGCAGTGCTAGAGTCGCATTCACAGATACGCAGTATTTT. Translation: CSARVAFTDTQYF.

Remarks on this clonotype: A much larger clone is a single base away; this may be a read error. Lacking the conserved final phenylalanine or tryptophan, this CDR3 likely reflects a read error. V gene TRBV5-1 combines with J gene TRBJ1-2; D gene uncertain. V was shortened by 0 bases and J by 6 bases, with 15 bases between the two germline ends. The germline gives CDR1 SGHRS, CDR2 YFSETQ. The CDR3 has 15 residues. CDR3 loop: CASSLGWEGVDGYTL. The CDR3 region has the DNA TGCGCCAGCAGCTTGGGTTGGGAGGGCGTGGATGGCTACACCCTC.

This chain joins TRBV5-4 and TRBJ1-3, with D uncertain. The CDR3 extends over 14 amino acids. Trimming shortened V by 1 base and J by 2 bases, and 7 bases separated the two germline ends. Germline V gives CDR1 SGHNT, CDR2 YYREEE (reference sequence). The CDR3 here is CASSLKAAGNTIYF. The CDR3 nucleotides are TGTGCCAGCAGCTTGAAAGCGGCTGGAAACACCATATATTTT.

This clonotype was counted at least ten times. V gene TRBV7-9 combines with J gene TRBJ1-4; TRBD1 is a possible D gene (6 bases). V was shortened by 7 bases and J by 8 bases, with 11 bases between the two germline ends. CDR1 is SEHNR and CDR2 is FQNEAQ in the germline V gene (reference sequence). The length of the CDR3 is 12 residues. The CDR3 DNA follows: TGTGCCAGCAACAGACAGGACGAAAAACTGTTTTTT. Protein product: CASNRQDEKLFF. Together with reference TRBV7-9 and TRBJ1-4, the CDR3 gives the full variable domain: DTGVSQNPRHKITKRGQNVTFRCDPISEHNRLYWYRQTLGQGPEFLTYFQNEAQLEKSRLLSDRFSAERPKGSFSTLEIQRTEQGDSAMYLCASNRQDEKLFFGSGTQLSVL.

The V call is TRBV6-1, the J call TRBJ2-5; weak D call: TRBD2 (6 bases). The CDR3 covers 16 residues. Germline lookup yields CDR1 MNHNS and CDR2 SASEGT. Trimming shortened V by 3 bases and J by 5 bases, and 19 bases separated the two germline ends. DNA for the CDR3: TGTGCCAGCAGTGATTGGACCGGGACTCCGGAGGAGACCCAGTACTTC. This gives the protein CASSDWTGTPEETQYF.

As regards this clonotype: A read error is possible here, since a much larger clone lies one base away. This chain links TRBV6-1 with TRBJ2-5; 8 bases agree with TRBD2. This CDR3 comprises 18 residues. CDR1 is MNHNS, CDR2 SASEGT, per germline. V dropped 1 base and J dropped 0; count of bases not matched to a gene: 10. The CDR3 DNA is TGTGCCAGCAGTGAAGGAAGTTATCAGCGGGGGAACCAAGAGACCCAGTACTTC. Amino acid sequence: CASSEGSYQRGNQETQYF.

This clonotype was seen at least ten times. V is TRBV7-3 and J is TRBJ2-3; D unresolved. Looked up from germline, CDR1 is SGHTA and CDR2 is FQGTGA. Trimming left V 5 bases short and J 3 bases short, with 12 bases between. The CDR3 loop spans 14 amino acids. Here the CDR3 reads CASSPSVGTDTQYF. The DNA of the CDR3 is TGTGCCAGCAGCCCATCGGTAGGAACAGATACGCAGTATTTT.